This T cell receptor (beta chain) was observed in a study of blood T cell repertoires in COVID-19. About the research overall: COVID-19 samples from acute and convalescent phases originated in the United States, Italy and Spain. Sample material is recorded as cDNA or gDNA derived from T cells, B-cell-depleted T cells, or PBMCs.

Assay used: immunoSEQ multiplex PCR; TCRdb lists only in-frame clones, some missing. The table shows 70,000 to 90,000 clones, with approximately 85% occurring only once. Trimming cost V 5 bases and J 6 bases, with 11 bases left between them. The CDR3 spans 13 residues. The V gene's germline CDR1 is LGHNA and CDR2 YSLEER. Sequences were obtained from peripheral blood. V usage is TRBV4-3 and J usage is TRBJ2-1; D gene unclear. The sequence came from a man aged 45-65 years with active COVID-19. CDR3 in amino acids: CASSSHFPNEQFF. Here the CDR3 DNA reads TGCGCCAGCAGCTCCCACTTCCCCAATGAGCAGTTCTTC.